This TCR beta chain was captured in a study of tumour-infiltrating T cells in Burkitt lymphoma. Looking at the study overall: Productive clonality predicted overall and progression-free survival.

Germline CDR1 and CDR2: SGHAT and FQNNGV. This CDR3 comprises 13 residues. V was clipped by 1 base and J by 0 bases, with 1 base between them. This table comes from immunoSEQ multiplex PCR, and its TCRdb copy is limited to in-frame clones, with some not included. The sample includes roughly 15,000 clones, approximately 85% seen only once; the top ten take roughly 1.5%. The sequence came from a human donor with diffuse large B-cell lymphoma. The rearrangement uses TRBV11-2 and TRBJ1-5; the D is unclear. The material sequenced was tumor tissue. Written as DNA, the CDR3 is TGTGCCAGCAGCTTAGCTAGCAATCAGCCCCAGCATTTT. It translates to CASSLASNQPQHF.